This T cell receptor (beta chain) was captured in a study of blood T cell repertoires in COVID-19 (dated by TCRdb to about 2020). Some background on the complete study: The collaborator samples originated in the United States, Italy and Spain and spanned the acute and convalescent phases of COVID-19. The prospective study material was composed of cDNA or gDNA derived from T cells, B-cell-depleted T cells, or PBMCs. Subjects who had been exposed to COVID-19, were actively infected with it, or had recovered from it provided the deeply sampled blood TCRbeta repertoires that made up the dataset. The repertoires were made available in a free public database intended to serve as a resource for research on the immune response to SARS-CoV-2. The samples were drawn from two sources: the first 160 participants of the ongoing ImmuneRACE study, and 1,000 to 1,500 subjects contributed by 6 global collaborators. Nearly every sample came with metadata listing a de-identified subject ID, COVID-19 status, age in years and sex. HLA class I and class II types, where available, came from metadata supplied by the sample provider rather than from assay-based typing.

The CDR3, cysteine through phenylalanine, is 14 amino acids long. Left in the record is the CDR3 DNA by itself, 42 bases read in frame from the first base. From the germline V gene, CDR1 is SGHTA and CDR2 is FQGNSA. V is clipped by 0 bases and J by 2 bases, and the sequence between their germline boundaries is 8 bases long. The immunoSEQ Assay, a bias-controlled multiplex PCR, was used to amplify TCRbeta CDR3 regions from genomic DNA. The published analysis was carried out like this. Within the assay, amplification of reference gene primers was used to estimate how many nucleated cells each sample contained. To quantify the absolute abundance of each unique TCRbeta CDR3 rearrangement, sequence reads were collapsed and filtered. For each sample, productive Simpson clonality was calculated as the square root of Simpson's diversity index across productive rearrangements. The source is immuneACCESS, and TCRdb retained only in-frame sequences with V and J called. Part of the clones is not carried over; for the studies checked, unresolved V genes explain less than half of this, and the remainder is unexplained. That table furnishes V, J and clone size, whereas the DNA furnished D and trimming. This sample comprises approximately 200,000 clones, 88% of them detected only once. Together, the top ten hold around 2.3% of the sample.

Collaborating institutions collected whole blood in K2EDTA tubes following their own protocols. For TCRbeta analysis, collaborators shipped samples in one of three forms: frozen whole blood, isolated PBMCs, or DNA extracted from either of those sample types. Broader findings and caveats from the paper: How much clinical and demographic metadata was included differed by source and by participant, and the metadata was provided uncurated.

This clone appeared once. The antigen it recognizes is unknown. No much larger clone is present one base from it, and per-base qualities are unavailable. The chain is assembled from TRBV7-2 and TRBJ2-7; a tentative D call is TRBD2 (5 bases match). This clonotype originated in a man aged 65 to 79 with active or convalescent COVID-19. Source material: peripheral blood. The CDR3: CASSLALATYEQYF. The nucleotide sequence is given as TGTGCCAGCAGCTTAGCGCTAGCCACCTACGAGCAGTACTTC.